Below are 22 T cell receptor beta chains sequenced from a single sample in a study of shared clonotypes between healthy human individuals. The table came from immunoSEQ multiplex PCR; TCRdb's copy has only in-frame clones and leaves some out. In the table there are some 470,000 clones, 76% of which are singletons. The sequenced sample was PBMCs. These receptors were taken from a woman aged 35 to 49 in good health. Some clones in this sample may be carry-over from other donors' samples.

About this clone: Possible read error: a much larger clone is one base away. Lacking the conserved final phenylalanine or tryptophan, this CDR3 likely reflects a read error. The J gene is TRBJ2-2, the V gene TRBV6-4; the D gene is possibly TRBD2 (6 bases). V lost 2 bases, J lost 3 bases, and 10 bases lay in between. The CDR3 runs 15 residues. The germline V gene has CDR1 MRHNA and CDR2 SNTAGT. CDR3 sequence: CASSDGSGDTGELFS. Written as DNA, the CDR3 is TGTGCCAGCAGTGACGGGTCGGGAGACACCGGGGAGCTGTTTTCT.

The V gene is TRBV4-1, the J gene TRBJ2-7; no firm D call. V shed 1 base and J shed 4 bases, with 14 bases lying between them. From germline, CDR1 is MGHRA and CDR2 YSYEKL. CDR3 length equals 15 residues. The CDR3 is CASSQVAGPRYEQYF. The CDR3 DNA is TGCGCCAGCAGCCAAGTGGCAGGCCCAAGATACGAGCAGTACTTC.

V is TRBV6-5 and J is TRBJ2-5, with TRBD2 matching over 7 bases. Germline CDR1 reads MNHEY; CDR2 reads SVGAGI. V was clipped by 6 bases and J by 2 bases; unmatched bases: 6. The CDR3 runs to 14 residues. CDR3 protein: CASRASGLQETQYF. CDR3 DNA: TGTGCCAGCAGGGCTAGCGGTTTGCAAGAGACCCAGTACTTC.

The chain links TRBV9 to TRBJ1-3, with D hard to call. The V end was cut by 3 bases, the J end by 2 bases, with 6 bases between. From germline, CDR1 is SGDLS and CDR2 YYNGEE. This CDR3 contains 13 residues. CDR3 sequence reads: CASSEQPGNTIYF. The CDR3 nucleotides read TGTGCCAGCAGCGAACAACCTGGAAACACCATATATTTT.

The CDR3 DNA sequence: TGTGCCAGTAGTATAAGTAGCGCGAACACCGGGGAGCTGTTTTTT. Protein: CASSISSANTGELFF. V and J are TRBV19 and TRBJ2-2; D possibly corresponds to TRBD2 (5 bases). Germline values: CDR1 LNHDA, CDR2 SQIVND (reference sequence). CDR3 size: 15 residues. Trimming stripped 2 bases from V and 0 bases from J, with 7 bases between.

This chain uses TRBV25-1 with TRBJ2-1; 8 nucleotides line up with TRBD2. CDR3 size: 13 residues. CDR1 is MGHDK and CDR2 is SYGVNS in the germline V gene. Unmatched junction bases numbered 6, after V lost 9 bases and J lost 5 bases. CDR3 in amino acids: CASSGTHHNEQFF. The CDR3 nucleotides are TGTGCCAGTAGCGGGACTCACCACAATGAGCAGTTCTTC.

The CDR3 loop is CASSATGANYEQYF. CDR3 sequence (DNA): TGTGCCAGCAGCGCGACAGGGGCCAACTACGAGCAGTACTTC. The chain carries TRBV9 and TRBJ2-7; 8 nucleotides agree with TRBD1. Germline CDR1 and CDR2: SGDLS and YYNGEE. This CDR3 comprises 14 residues. V gave up 3 bases and J gave up 3 bases; unmatched junction bases: 5.

This clone was found once. The J gene is TRBJ2-1, the V gene TRBV5-4; D gene ambiguous. The CDR3 is made up of 14 amino acids. Trimming cost V 9 bases and J 1 base, with 14 bases left between them. Germline lookup yields CDR1 SGHNT and CDR2 YYREEE (reference sequence). This CDR3 reads CATNAKGSYNEQFF. CDR3 DNA sequence: TGTGCCACTAACGCTAAAGGGTCCTACAATGAGCAGTTCTTC.

Turning to this clone: It differs at one base from a far larger clone, so likely a read error. Other DNA variants within this sample encode the same CDR3. This chain uses TRBV7-9 with TRBJ2-7; D might be TRBD1 (5 bases). The CDR3 has 13 amino acids. Germline lookup yields CDR1 SEHNR and CDR2 FQNEAQ (reference sequence). The CDR3 loop is CASSSRTPYEQYF. The DNA of the CDR3 is TGTGCTAGCAGCTCCAGGACACCCTACGAGCAGTACTTC.

The chain is built from TRBV4-2 and TRBJ1-2, with unresolved D. Germline V CDR1 and CDR2: LGHNA, YNFKEQ. This CDR3 is built from 14 residues. V was pared by 0 bases and J by 2 bases, with 7 bases between. The CDR3: CASSQDYRNYGYTF. Here the CDR3 DNA reads TGTGCCAGCAGCCAAGATTACCGAAACTATGGCTACACCTTC.

V and J are TRBV15 and TRBJ1-5; D gene uncertain. CDR3 length: 16 amino acids. Trimming pared 2 bases from V and 6 bases from J, leaving 17 bases between. In germline, CDR1 is LNHNV, CDR2 YYDKDF (reference sequence). CDR3 sequence reads: CATSRQRGTFPQPQHF. DNA for the CDR3: TGTGCCACCAGCAGACAACGGGGTACCTTCCCTCAGCCCCAGCATTTT.

In its sample, this clone was seen once. This sequence joins TRBV14 and TRBJ2-7; D remains ambiguous. Looked up from germline, CDR1 is SGHDN and CDR2 is FVKESK. The CDR3 runs 15 residues. Trimming pared 1 base from V and 5 bases from J, leaving 15 bases between. CDR3 residues: CASSQGISVIHEQYF. CDR3 DNA sequence: TGTGCCAGCAGCCAAGGGATTAGTGTCATCCACGAGCAGTACTTC.

This clone was recorded once. This chain uses TRBV5-1 with TRBJ2-3; 10 positions agree with TRBD2. This CDR3 has 15 residues. V shed 4 bases, J shed 2 bases, and the junction held 4 bases outside the gene matches. From germline, CDR1 is SGHRS and CDR2 YFSETQ. CDR3 amino acids: CASSPAGGYTDTQYF. In DNA form, the CDR3 reads TGCGCCAGCAGCCCAGCGGGAGGGTACACAGATACGCAGTATTTT. Full variable domain (remainder filled in from reference TRBV5-1 and TRBJ2-3): KAGVTQTPRYLIKTRGQQVTLSCSPISGHRSVSWYQQTPGQGLQFLFEYFSETQRNKGNFPGRFSGRQFSNSRSEMNVSTLELGDSALYLCASSPAGGYTDTQYFGPGTRLTVL.

This clone showed up just once. The rearrangement links TRBV25-1 to TRBJ2-1, with D uncertain. Looked up from germline, CDR1 is MGHDK and CDR2 is SYGVNS. This CDR3 is built from 10 residues. The V and J ends lost 11 bases and 6 bases respectively, with 8 bases between them. The CDR3: CASTPNEQFF. The DNA for the CDR3 is TGTGCCTCCACGCCCAATGAGCAGTTCTTC.

A single count supports this clone. The chain carries TRBV27 and TRBJ1-1; the D gene is possibly TRBD1 (5 bases). This CDR3 spans 13 amino acids. V dropped 3 bases and J dropped 7 bases, with 12 bases sitting between them. Germline CDR1 reads MNHEY; CDR2 reads SMNVEV (reference sequence). The chain's CDR3 is CASSFVGGGEAFF. CDR3 nucleotides: TGTGCCAGCAGTTTTGTGGGGGGAGGTGAAGCTTTCTTT.

In its sample, this clone was seen a few times. The rearrangement joins TRBV30 to TRBJ1-1, with D unclear. With 5 bases removed from V and 2 bases from J, the gap between germline ends came to 6 bases. There are 11 residues in the CDR3. Looked up from germline, CDR1 is GTSNPN and CDR2 is SVGIG (reference sequence). The chain's CDR3 is CAWGLNTEAFF. Written as DNA, the CDR3 is TGTGCCTGGGGCCTAAACACTGAAGCTTTCTTT.

The chain uses TRBV27 and TRBJ2-7; the D is unclear. V gave up 6 bases and J gave up 2 bases, with 14 bases separating them. Looked up from germline, CDR1 is MNHEY and CDR2 is SMNVEV (reference sequence). The CDR3 has 14 amino acids. As DNA, the CDR3 is TGTGCCAGCAGCCACCCGGTTGCCCCCTACGAGCAGTACTTC. This gives the protein CASSHPVAPYEQYF.

The chain uses TRBV5-1 and TRBJ1-2, with 9 bases lining up with TRBD1. The trim removed 5 bases at V and 5 bases at J, leaving 10 bases unmatched. This CDR3 region has 15 residues. Germline V CDR1 and CDR2: SGHRS, YFSETQ. CDR3: CASRETDRGLYGYTF. The CDR3 nucleotides are TGCGCCAGCAGGGAAACGGACAGGGGTCTATATGGCTACACCTTC.

J is TRBJ1-1 and V is TRBV11-1; 9 nucleotides align to TRBD1. In germline, CDR1 is SGHAT, CDR2 FQDESV (reference sequence). The length of the CDR3 is 17 residues. The V gene end was trimmed by 5 bases and the J gene end by 3 bases; junction bases not matched to a gene: 13. As DNA, the CDR3 is TGTGCCAGCAGCCCACTTCGTTACCGGGACAGGGACACTGAAGCTTTCTTT. Amino acid sequence: CASSPLRYRDRDTEAFF. The full variable domain, with the rest looked up from reference TRBV11-1 and TRBJ1-1, is EAEVAQSPRYKITEKSQAVAFWCDPISGHATLYWYRQILGQGPELLVQFQDESVVDDSQLPKDRFSAERLKGVDSTLKIQPAELGDSAMYLCASSPLRYRDRDTEAFFGQGTRLTVV.

The rearrangement links TRBV20-1 to TRBJ2-7; D might be TRBD1 or TRBD2, each matching 6 bases. V dropped 5 bases and J dropped 3 bases, with 8 bases sitting between them. The CDR3 totals 11 residues. Per the germline V gene, CDR1 is DFQATT and CDR2 is SNEGSKA (reference sequence). CDR3 protein: CSAGGRYEQYF. The CDR3 DNA follows: TGCAGTGCTGGGGGGCGCTACGAGCAGTACTTC.

This clone came up once. The chain combines TRBV27 with TRBJ2-4, with D unclear. V was shortened by 0 bases and J by 16 bases, with 19 bases between the two germline ends. Germline V lookup: CDR1 MNHEY, CDR2 SMNVEV (reference sequence). This CDR3 has 14 residues. The CDR3 sequence: CASSLSVSHPKQYF. Written as DNA, the CDR3 is TGTGCCAGCAGTTTATCGGTCAGCCATCCTAAGCAATACTTC.

The rearrangement uses TRBV5-5 and TRBJ2-7; possible D gene TRBD1, 6 bases. V was pared by 0 bases and J by 5 bases, with 15 bases between. The CDR3 spans 15 residues. Germline CDR1 SGHKS, CDR2 YYEKEE (reference sequence). For the CDR3, the DNA is TGTGCCAGCAGCTTGGAGGCAGGGGTTCTGCACGAGCAGTACTTC. The encoded protein is CASSLEAGVLHEQYF. The full variable domain, in which reference TRBV5-5 and TRBJ2-7 provide the parts outside the CDR3, is DAGVTQSPTHLIKTRGQQVTLRCSPISGHKSVSWYQQVLGQGPQFIFQYYEKEERGRGNFPDRFSARQFPNYSSELNVNALLLGDSALYLCASSLEAGVLHEQYFGPGTRLTVT.